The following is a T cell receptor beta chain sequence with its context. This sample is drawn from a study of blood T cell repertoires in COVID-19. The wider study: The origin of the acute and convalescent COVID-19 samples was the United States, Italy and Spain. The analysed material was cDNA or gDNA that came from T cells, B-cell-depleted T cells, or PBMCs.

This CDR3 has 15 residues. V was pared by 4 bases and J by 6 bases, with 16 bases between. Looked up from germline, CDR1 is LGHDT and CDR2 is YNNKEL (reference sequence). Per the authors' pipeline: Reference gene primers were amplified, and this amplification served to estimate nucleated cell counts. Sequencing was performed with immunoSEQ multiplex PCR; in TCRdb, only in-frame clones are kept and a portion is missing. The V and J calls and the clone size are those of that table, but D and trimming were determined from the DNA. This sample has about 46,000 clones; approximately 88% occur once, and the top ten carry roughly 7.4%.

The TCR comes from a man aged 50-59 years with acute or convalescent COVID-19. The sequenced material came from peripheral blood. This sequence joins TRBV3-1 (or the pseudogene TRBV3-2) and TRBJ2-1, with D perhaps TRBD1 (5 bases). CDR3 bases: TGTGCCAGCAGCCTCAGGGCCGCCACCTTCAATGAGCAGTTCTTC. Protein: CASSLRAATFNEQFF.